This TCR beta chain came from a study of blood T cell repertoires in COVID-19. TCRdb's copy holds only in-frame clones and misses some; the assay was immunoSEQ multiplex PCR. The sample has over 90,000 clones, approximately 86% seen once. Trimming shortened V by 2 bases and J by 5 bases, and 11 bases separated the two germline ends. In germline, CDR1 is SGHAT, CDR2 FQDESV (reference sequence). This CDR3 is built from 14 residues. The source of this sequence is a woman aged 45-60 years with COVID-19, enrolled during active disease. The chain links TRBV11-1 to TRBJ2-3; D possibly corresponds to TRBD1 (7 bases). The sequencing input was peripheral blood. The CDR3 is CASSLRQGGDTQYF. The CDR3 DNA reads TGTGCCAGCAGCTTAAGACAGGGAGGAGATACGCAGTATTTT.